These 27 T cell receptor beta chains were sequenced from one sample in a study of blood T cell repertoires in COVID-19 (TCRdb year 2020). To prepare the library, the immunoSEQ multiplex PCR assay was applied. TCRdb's version of the immuneACCESS table is confined to in-frame rearrangements and falls short of the full clone set. An unresolved V gene accounts for under half of the shortfall where checked; the remainder is of unknown origin. The sample table records approximately 57,000 clones; roughly 86% of these occur just once. Around 8.7% of the sample is held by the ten biggest clonotypes. Sample: peripheral blood. The receptors stem from a woman over 75 with acute or convalescent COVID-19.

This clone was found once. V gene TRBV6-5 combines with J gene TRBJ1-1, with D tentatively TRBD1 (6 bases). The germline gives CDR1 MNHEY, CDR2 SVGAGI. Deletions cut 7 bases from V and 1 base from J, with 13 bases between. The CDR3 has 14 amino acids. This chain's CDR3 is CASIRTGTNTEAFF. In nucleotides, the CDR3 is TGTGCCAGCATTCGTACAGGGACGAACACTGAAGCTTTCTTT.

This sequence joins TRBV30 and TRBJ2-7; no firm D call. V lost 3 bases to trimming and J lost 2 bases, with 14 bases between them. The CDR3 is made up of 14 amino acids. Per the germline V gene, CDR1 is GTSNPN and CDR2 is SVGIG (reference sequence). In DNA, the CDR3 is TGTGCCTGGAGCCATAGCAGCAGAGCCTACGAGCAGTACTTC. It codes for CAWSHSSRAYEQYF.

The chain couples TRBV5-4 to TRBJ1-1; D is unclear. The CDR3 sequence is 14 residues long. From germline, CDR1 is SGHNT and CDR2 YYREEE (reference sequence). Trimming took 4 bases from V and 1 from J, leaving 11 bases between them. CDR3 loop: CASSIPPGNTEAFF. The DNA of the CDR3 is TGTGCCAGCAGCATTCCCCCAGGGAACACTGAAGCTTTCTTT.

The gene calls are TRBV19 and TRBJ2-3; TRBD1 aligns across 7 bases. Germline V gives CDR1 LNHDA, CDR2 SQIVND (reference sequence). V was clipped by 5 bases and J by 3 bases; unmatched bases: 8. The CDR3 runs to 15 residues. CDR3 coding DNA: TGTGCCAGTAGTTCTACAGGGGTTAAAACAGATACGCAGTATTTT. Amino acids: CASSSTGVKTDTQYF.

The rearrangement uses TRBV5-1 and TRBJ2-3, with a weak D call TRBD1 (6 bases). Germline V gene data show CDR1 as SGHRS and CDR2 as YFSETQ. The CDR3 extends over 17 amino acids. Trimming left V 4 bases short and J 0 bases short, with 18 bases between. CDR3 DNA sequence: TGCGCCAGCAGCCCGGCGGCTGGGGGCTCTAGCACAGATACGCAGTATTTT. Its protein is CASSPAAGGSSTDTQYF.

By share, this clone counts as large. V and J are TRBV4-1 and TRBJ1-1, with D perhaps TRBD1 (5 bases). CDR1 is MGHRA, CDR2 YSYEKL, per germline. V was clipped by 1 base and J by 1 base, with 7 bases between them. CDR3 length: 14 residues. The CDR3 here is CASSQGGGNTEAFF. CDR3 coding DNA: TGCGCCAGCAGCCAAGGGGGCGGGAACACTGAAGCTTTCTTT.

V and J are TRBV28 and TRBJ2-1; TRBD2 aligns across 9 bases. Germline V gene lookup returns CDR1 MDHEN and CDR2 SYDVKM. The trim removed 4 bases at V and 0 bases at J, leaving 13 bases unmatched. The CDR3 covers 19 residues. The CDR3 is CASSSFSGGSRSSYNEQFF. In DNA, the CDR3 is TGTGCCAGCAGTTCCTTCAGCGGGGGGTCCCGAAGCTCCTACAATGAGCAGTTCTTC. Supplemented by reference TRBV28 and TRBJ2-1, the full variable domain reads DVKVTQSSRYLVKRTGEKVFLECVQDMDHENMFWYRQDPGLGLRLIYFSYDVKMKEKGDIPEGYSVSREKKERFSLILESASTNQTSMYLCASSSFSGGSRSSYNEQFFGPGTRLTVL.

This sequence joins TRBV30 and TRBJ2-3; D not certain. The CDR3 is made up of 14 amino acids. CDR1 is GTSNPN and CDR2 is SVGIG in the germline V gene (reference sequence). V lost 0 bases and J lost 4, with 11 bases in between. The CDR3 sequence: CAWSVSPSADTQYF. CDR3 bases: TGTGCCTGGAGTGTATCCCCTTCTGCAGATACGCAGTATTTT.

The chain couples TRBV6-5 to TRBJ1-5; 7 bases match TRBD1. With V trimmed by 6 bases and J by 6 bases, 11 bases remained unmatched. The CDR3 runs to 15 residues. Germline V lookup: CDR1 MNHEY, CDR2 SVGAGI. The chain's CDR3 is CASRLSTGVPQPQHF. The CDR3 DNA reads TGTGCCAGCAGACTTAGTACAGGGGTGCCTCAGCCCCAGCATTTT.

The chain employs TRBV7-3 and TRBJ1-1; possible D gene TRBD1, 5 bases. Trimming took 5 bases from V and 2 from J, leaving 9 bases between them. Germline assignment: CDR1 SGHTA and CDR2 FQGTGA. The CDR3 has 13 amino acids. The CDR3 region has the DNA TGTGCCAGCAGCACTCAGGGAAACACTGAAGCTTTCTTT. It yields the protein CASSTQGNTEAFF.

CDR3 region: CASSIGGDTGELFF. Here the CDR3 DNA reads TGTGCCAGCAGCATTGGAGGAGACACCGGGGAGCTGTTTTTT. The chain has TRBV7-3 and TRBJ2-2; TRBD2 is a possible D gene (5 bases). Germline CDR1 is SGHTA and CDR2 is FQGTGA. Trimming took 5 bases from V and 3 from J, leaving 10 bases between them. The CDR3 spans 14 residues.

V is TRBV15 and J is TRBJ2-1; 8 nucleotides match TRBD1. The germline gives CDR1 LNHNV, CDR2 YYDKDF (reference sequence). The CDR3 length is 16 residues. The V and J ends lost 1 base and 7 bases, in that order; junction bases with no gene match: 9. CDR3 in amino acids: CATSRGRDRGKNEQFF. The DNA for the CDR3 is TGTGCCACCAGCAGAGGTCGAGACAGGGGTAAAAATGAGCAGTTCTTC.

The rearrangement joins TRBV30 to TRBJ1-2; a weak D match, TRBD1 (5 bases). CDR1 is GTSNPN, CDR2 SVGIG, per germline (reference sequence). The V end was cut by 1 base, the J end by 2 bases, with 11 bases between. The CDR3 contains 14 residues. CDR3 DNA sequence: TGTGCCTGGAGTGGACACGGGGGAAACTATGGCTACACCTTC. Protein product: CAWSGHGGNYGYTF.

This chain joins TRBV7-8 and TRBJ2-7, with 13 bases fitting TRBD2. In germline, CDR1 is SGHVS, CDR2 FQNEAQ. Trimming took 0 bases from V and 7 from J; bases not matched to a gene: 6. The CDR3 totals 16 residues. In nucleotides, the CDR3 is TGTGCCAGCAGCTTAGCCACTAGCGGGGGGGCCGGGGAGCAGTACTTC. Translated, it gives CASSLATSGGAGEQYF.

In DNA form, the CDR3 reads TGTGCCAGCAGCGCGCCGCTAGCGGAGAACACCGGGGAGCTGTTTTTT. As protein: CASSAPLAENTGELFF. V is TRBV11-2 and J is TRBJ2-2, with 7 nucleotides matching TRBD2. CDR3 length: 16 residues. The ends lost 5 bases at V and 1 base at J; junction bases unmatched: 7. Germline V gene data show CDR1 as SGHAT and CDR2 as FQNNGV.

This chain links TRBV6-2 or TRBV6-3 with TRBJ2-2; D possibly corresponds to TRBD2 (6 bases). Germline V gene data show CDR1 as MNHEY and CDR2 as SVGEGT. V lost 6 bases and J lost 0, with 11 bases in between. The CDR3 contains 15 residues. In DNA, the CDR3 is TGTGCCAGCAGCCAGAGCGGGTCGAACACCGGGGAGCTGTTTTTT. Translating gives CASSQSGSNTGELFF.

This sequence joins TRBV3-1 (or the pseudogene TRBV3-2) and TRBJ2-7, with D hard to call. With 5 bases removed from V and 2 bases from J, the gap between germline ends came to 7 bases. The germline V gene has CDR1 LGHDT and CDR2 YNNKEL (reference sequence). The CDR3 loop spans 12 amino acids. CDR3 region: CASSYSTYEQYF. The CDR3 DNA is TGTGCCAGCAGCTACTCAACCTACGAGCAGTACTTC.

The genes are TRBV5-1 and TRBJ2-5; 9 positions match TRBD2. This CDR3 has 14 amino acids. J lost 4 bases, V lost 2 bases, and 3 bases had no gene match. Germline CDR1 reads SGHRS; CDR2 reads YFSETQ. CDR3 residues: CASSLGLARETQYF. For the CDR3, the DNA is TGCGCCAGCAGCTTAGGACTAGCGAGAGAGACCCAGTACTTC.

This clone was detected once. The chain couples TRBV5-1 to TRBJ1-6; D gene ambiguous. Germline lookup yields CDR1 SGHRS and CDR2 YFSETQ. The V end lost 0 bases, the J end lost 7 bases, and 17 bases lay between the germline ends. This CDR3 has 17 amino acids. CDR3 amino acids: CASSLGVGQAPNSPLHF. CDR3 coding DNA: TGCGCCAGCAGCTTGGGGGTTGGGCAGGCCCCAAATTCACCCCTCCACTTT.

This clone was found a few times. The genes are TRBV2 and TRBJ2-3; 8 nucleotides align to TRBD2. Looked up from germline, CDR1 is SNHLY and CDR2 is FYNNEI. CDR3 length: 15 residues. V dropped 4 bases and J dropped 1; count of bases not matched to a gene: 4. The CDR3 nucleotides are TGTGCCAGCAGTGTTGAAGCGGGGGGCACAGATACGCAGTATTTT. Protein sequence: CASSVEAGGTDTQYF.

The chain has TRBV19 and TRBJ2-5; no definite D call. Trimming took off 2 bases at V and 1 base at J, with 5 bases between the two ends. The germline V gene has CDR1 LNHDA and CDR2 SQIVND (reference sequence). This CDR3 spans 13 amino acids. The CDR3 nucleotides are TGTGCCAGTAGTATACAGGTCCAAGAGACCCAGTACTTC. It encodes CASSIQVQETQYF.

The chain is built from TRBV19 and TRBJ1-5, with TRBD1 as a possible D gene (6 bases). Trimming cost V 7 bases and J 4 bases, with 14 bases left between them. CDR1 is LNHDA, CDR2 SQIVND, per germline (reference sequence). The CDR3 has 14 residues. For the CDR3, the DNA is TGTGCCAGTAACACCCGGGACACAAATCAGCCCCAGCATTTT. Protein product: CASNTRDTNQPQHF.

This clone came up once. At one end the junction does not follow the germline gene, possibly because of a read error. CDR3 nucleotides: TGCGCCAGCAGCGCGGCCGGGGGGGGGAGCTCTGGGGCCAACGTCCTGACTTTC. It specifies CASSAAGGGSSGANVLTF. The V and J genes are TRBV7-9 and TRBJ2-6; TRBD2 agrees at 8 bases. The CDR3 contains 18 residues. Germline V gene lookup returns CDR1 SEHNR and CDR2 FQNEAQ (reference sequence). Full variable domain (missing parts from reference TRBV7-9 and TRBJ2-6): DTGVSQNPRHKITKRGQNVTFRCDPISEHNRLYWYRQTLGQGPEFLTYFQNEAQLEKSRLLSDRFSAERPKGSFSTLEIQRTEQGDSAMYLCASSAAGGGSSGANVLTFGAGSRLTVL.

This clone was counted between two and nine times. DNA for the CDR3: TGTGCCAGCAGCTTAGCGGGACAACAATGGCAGCAGTACTTC. It translates to CASSLAGQQWQQYF. This chain connects TRBV7-2 to TRBJ2-7; D possibly corresponds to TRBD1 (6 bases). V was clipped by 0 bases and J by 8 bases, with 14 bases between them. This CDR3 contains 14 residues. The germline gives CDR1 SGHTA, CDR2 FQGNSA.

The rearrangement links TRBV5-6 to TRBJ2-3; 13 bases agree with TRBD2. The CDR3 extends over 17 amino acids. V trimming: 0 bases; J trimming: 5 bases; junction bases outside the gene matches: 6. Germline-derived CDR1 and CDR2 are SGHDT and YYEEEE. The DNA of the CDR3 is TGTGCCAGCAGCTTGGGTGGACTAGCGGGAGTTAAAGATACGCAGTATTTT. Encoded protein: CASSLGGLAGVKDTQYF.

This clone was found a few times. This chain connects TRBV6-5 to TRBJ2-7, with D possibly TRBD1 on 5 matching bases. Germline CDR1 reads MNHEY; CDR2 reads SVGAGI. V was clipped by 6 bases and J by 1 base, with 13 bases between them. This CDR3 has 14 amino acids. The CDR3 DNA follows: TGTGCCAGCAGGTCGACAGAGTTATCCTACGAGCAGTACTTC. Its translation is CASRSTELSYEQYF.

The chain recombines TRBV5-6 with TRBJ1-1; D is ambiguous. Germline V lookup: CDR1 SGHDT, CDR2 YYEEEE. The CDR3 is 13 residues long. Trimming cost V 1 base and J 5 bases, with 9 bases left between them. The CDR3 DNA sequence: TGTGCCAGCAGCTTGTCGGGGAGGACTGAAGCTTTCTTT. Translated: CASSLSGRTEAFF. The full variable domain, in which reference TRBV5-6 and TRBJ1-1 provide the parts outside the CDR3, is DAGVTQSPTHLIKTRGQQVTLRCSPKSGHDTVSWYQQALGQGPQFIFQYYEEEERQRGNFPDRFSGHQFPNYSSELNVNALLLGDSALYLCASSLSGRTEAFFGQGTRLTVV.